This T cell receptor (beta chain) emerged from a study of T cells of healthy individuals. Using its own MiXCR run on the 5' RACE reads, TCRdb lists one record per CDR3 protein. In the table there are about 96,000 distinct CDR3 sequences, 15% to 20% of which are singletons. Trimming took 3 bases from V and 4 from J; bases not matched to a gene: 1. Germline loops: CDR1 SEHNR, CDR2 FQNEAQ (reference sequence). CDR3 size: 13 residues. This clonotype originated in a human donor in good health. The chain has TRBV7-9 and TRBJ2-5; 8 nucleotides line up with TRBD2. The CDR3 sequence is CASSLSGGETQYF. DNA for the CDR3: TGTGCCAGCAGCTTGAGCGGGGGAGAGACCCAGTACTTC.